This T cell receptor beta chain was obtained from a study of blood T cell repertoires in COVID-19. The CDR3 has 15 residues. The V end was cut by 7 bases, the J end by 4 bases, with 19 bases between. From germline, CDR1 is LGHDT and CDR2 YNNKEL (reference sequence). Sequencing was performed with immunoSEQ multiplex PCR; in TCRdb, only in-frame clones are kept and a portion is missing. The sample holds some 150,000 clones; about nine tenths are singletons and the top ten take roughly 3.9%. Sequencing was done on a sample of PBMCs or T cells enriched from blood (not recorded which). The chain carries TRBV3-1 (or the pseudogene TRBV3-2) and TRBJ1-1, with a possible D match to TRBD1 (5 bases). The source is a man aged 45-65 years who had recovered from COVID-19. This CDR3 reads CASTTGEGRFTEAFF. CDR3 in DNA: TGTGCCAGCACTACAGGTGAAGGCAGGTTCACTGAAGCTTTCTTT.